Listed below are T cell receptor beta chains from one sample, sequenced in a study of blood T cell repertoires in COVID-19. Method: immunoSEQ multiplex PCR; TCRdb's copy keeps in-frame clones and lacks some. Seen here are 250,000 to 300,000 clones, approximately 83% observed once, and the top ten hold 1.5% to 2%. Sequencing was done on a sample of PBMCs or T cells enriched from blood (not recorded which). These receptors all stem from a woman aged 50 to 65 who had recovered from COVID-19. Each CDR3 is given with its conserved first and last residue. D genes are given only for firm matches. A row's size may be missing; if present it is once, few, many or a size class.

TRBD2 | TRBJ2-5 | - | TRBV4-1 | CASSQPTSGGTQYF | TGCGCCAGCAGCCAACCGACTAGCGGGGGGACCCAGTACTTC
TRBD2 | TRBJ2-7 | once | TRBV11-3 | CASSLTSGSSYEQYF | TGTGCCAGCAGCCTGACTAGCGGGAGCTCCTACGAGCAGTACTTC
TRBD2 | TRBJ2-3 | - | TRBV7-9 | CASVWMGGPDTQYF | TGTGCCAGCGTTTGGATGGGAGGGCCAGATACGCAGTATTTT
TRBD1 | TRBJ1-5 | - | TRBV23-1 | CASSQFLFRARGANNQPQHF | TGCGCCAGCAGTCAATTTTTGTTTAGGGCCAGGGGGGCCAACAATCAGCCCCAGCATTTT
- | TRBJ1-2 | - | TRBV12-3/TRBV12-4 | CASSITNYGYTF | TGTGCCAGCAGTATAACTAACTATGGCTACACCTTC
TRBD1 | TRBJ2-7 | - | TRBV24-1 | CATSDTGTDYEQYF | TGTGCCACCAGTGATACAGGGACAGACTACGAGCAGTACTTC
- | TRBJ2-5 | once | TRBV19 | CASKGRYDQETQYF | TGTGCCAGTAAGGGGCGGTACGACCAAGAGACCCAGTACTTC
- | TRBJ1-6 | once | TRBV18 | CASSPSRATNNSPLHF | TGTGCCAGCTCACCAAGCAGGGCCACCAATAATTCACCCCTCCACTTT
TRBD1 | TRBJ2-1 | - | TRBV5-4 | CASILDRGIDNEQFF | TGTGCCAGCATCCTCGACAGGGGAATTGACAATGAGCAGTTCTTC
- | TRBJ1-5 | - | TRBV2 | CASAGGNQPQHF | TGTGCCAGCGCCGGAGGGAATCAGCCCCAGCATTTT
- | TRBJ1-5 | - | TRBV3-1/TRBV3-2 | CASSQSYSNQPQHF | TGTGCCAGCAGCCAGAGTTATAGCAATCAGCCCCAGCATTTT
- | TRBJ1-2 | - | TRBV2 | CASKRDGHGYTF | TGTGCCAGCAAGAGGGATGGACATGGCTACACCTTC
- | TRBJ1-1 | - | TRBV5-1 | CASSLGSGAEAFF | TGCGCCAGCAGCTTGGGGTCGGGTGCTGAAGCTTTCTTT
TRBD1 | TRBJ2-2 | - | TRBV10-3 | CAIDRGGTGELFF | TGTGCCATCGACAGGGGGGGGACCGGGGAGCTGTTTTTT
- | TRBJ2-1 | - | TRBV27 | CASRGGLLGYNEQFF | TGTGCCAGCAGAGGCGGGCTCCTTGGGTACAATGAGCAGTTCTTC
TRBD1 | TRBJ1-1 | - | TRBV12-5 | CASGMGQPNTEAFF | TGTGCTAGTGGAATGGGACAGCCGAACACTGAAGCTTTCTTT
- | TRBJ1-2 | - | TRBV4-1 | CASSQAVGERGYTF | TGCGCCAGCAGCCAAGCAGTCGGGGAGAGAGGCTACACCTTC
- | TRBJ1-5 | - | TRBV6-6 | CASTQEGRASNQPQHF | TGTGCCAGCACCCAAGAAGGAAGAGCGAGCAATCAGCCCCAGCATTTT
TRBD1 | TRBJ1-5 | - | TRBV2 | CASRGDSIQPQHF | TGTGCCAGCAGGGGGGACAGTATCCAGCCCCAGCATTTT
- | TRBJ1-3 | - | TRBV5-8 | CASSLFAGNSGNTIYF | TGTGCCAGCAGCTTGTTCGCAGGCAACTCTGGAAACACCATATATTTT
- | TRBJ1-4 | - | TRBV2 | CASRVRGLGEKLFF | TGTGCCAGCAGAGTCAGGGGACTAGGGGAAAAACTGTTTTTT
TRBD2 | TRBJ2-1 | - | TRBV7-9 | CASSTPAAGRSPLSYNEQFF | TGTGCCAGCAGCACACCGGCCGCCGGGAGGTCTCCCCTCTCCTACAATGAGCAGTTCTTC
TRBD2 | TRBJ2-1 | - | TRBV7-9 | CASSTTSGRGNEQFF | TGTGCCAGCAGCACCACTAGCGGGAGGGGCAATGAGCAGTTCTTC